A selection of T cell receptor beta chains follows, all from one sample in a study of blood T cell repertoires in COVID-19. TCRdb's copy holds only in-frame clones and misses some; the assay was immunoSEQ multiplex PCR. Here the sample spans 150,000 to 160,000 clones, 85% to 90% being singletons. Sequences were obtained from peripheral blood. The receptors were gathered from a woman aged 40 to 49 with acute or convalescent COVID-19. Both conserved end residues are part of each CDR3. The order of the fields is clone size, V gene, D gene, J gene, CDR3 protein, CDR3 DNA. A D gene is named only where the DNA matches it firmly. Expanded clones are given a class, and other clones once, few, many or no size at all.

once	TRBV19	NA	TRBJ1-4	CASSIQGRAWEKLFF	TGTGCCAGTAGTATACAGGGCAGGGCTTGGGAAAAACTGTTTTTT
NA	TRBV5-1	TRBD1	TRBJ2-1	CASSVDRGSYNEQFF	TGCGCCAGCAGCGTGGACAGGGGATCCTACAATGAGCAGTTCTTC
NA	TRBV3-1/TRBV3-2	NA	TRBJ2-1	CASSQFTGGNVNEQFF	TGTGCCAGCAGCCAATTTACGGGGGGCAATGTGAATGAGCAGTTCTTC
NA	TRBV21-1	NA	TRBJ1-5	CASNTGTGGLNRNQPQHF	TGTGCCAGCAACACCGGGACAGGGGGCCTTAACCGCAATCAGCCCCAGCATTTT
NA	TRBV29-1	TRBD2	TRBJ2-3	CSVDLGWTSGFSDTQYF	TGCAGCGTTGATCTCGGGTGGACTAGCGGATTTTCGGATACGCAGTATTTT
NA	TRBV4-1	TRBD2	TRBJ2-7	CASSPRAGLSYEQYF	TGCGCCAGCAGCCCCCGAGCGGGGCTGTCCTACGAGCAGTACTTC
NA	TRBV30	TRBD1	TRBJ1-1	CAWNPQGGSRLNTEAFF	TGTGCCTGGAACCCACAGGGGGGTAGCAGGCTGAACACTGAAGCTTTCTTT
NA	TRBV6-5	TRBD2	TRBJ2-7	CASSLSGSRSYEQYF	TGTGCCAGCAGCCTTAGCGGGAGTCGCTCCTACGAGCAGTACTTC
NA	TRBV18	NA	TRBJ2-1	CASSPDGLSNNEQFF	TGTGCCAGCTCACCCGACGGACTATCAAACAATGAGCAGTTCTTC
NA	TRBV2	NA	TRBJ2-7	CASKQSGEQYF	TGTGCCAGCAAGCAATCGGGGGAGCAGTACTTC
NA	TRBV7-8	NA	TRBJ2-7	CASSLAGTPHEQYF	TGTGCCAGCAGCTTAGCGGGGACTCCCCACGAGCAGTACTTC
few	TRBV7-3	NA	TRBJ1-1	CASSLDRNTEAFF	TGTGCCAGCAGTTTGGACAGGAACACTGAAGCTTTCTTT
NA	TRBV6-5	TRBD1	TRBJ1-2	CASSRTGGDYGYTF	TGTGCCAGCAGTAGAACAGGGGGCGACTATGGCTACACCTTC
NA	TRBV19	NA	TRBJ1-5	CASSPRRSFSNSNQPQHF	TGTGCCAGTAGTCCCCGTCGTAGCTTCAGTAATAGCAATCAGCCCCAGCATTTT
NA	TRBV18	TRBD2	TRBJ2-5	CASSPRRRASGGQETQYF	TGTGCCAGCTCACCGCGCCGGAGGGCTAGCGGGGGCCAAGAGACCCAGTACTTC
few	TRBV27	NA	TRBJ2-1	CASSPRTAYNEQFF	TGTGCCAGCAGTCCAAGGACAGCTTACAATGAGCAGTTCTTC
NA	TRBV6-5	TRBD1	TRBJ2-7	CASSYDRDNTREQYF	TGTGCCAGCAGTTACGACAGGGATAATACCAGGGAGCAGTACTTC
NA	TRBV11-2	NA	TRBJ1-5	CASSLDRGSNQPQHF	TGTGCCAGCAGCTTAGACAGGGGTAGCAATCAGCCCCAGCATTTT
NA	TRBV30	TRBD1	TRBJ2-7	CAWSAGGAYEQYF	TGTGCCTGGAGTGCAGGGGGAGCATACGAGCAGTACTTC
once	TRBV27	TRBD2	TRBJ2-3	CASSSTPSGRGTDTQYF	TGTGCCAGCAGTTCCACCCCTAGCGGGAGGGGCACAGATACGCAGTATTTT
NA	TRBV25-1	NA	TRBJ2-1	CASSRTSYSYNEQFF	TGTGCCAGCAGTAGAACTAGCTACTCCTACAATGAGCAGTTCTTC
NA	TRBV30	NA	TRBJ1-2	CACSWSSDYGYTF	TGTGCCTGTTCCTGGAGTAGCGACTATGGCTACACCTTC
once	TRBV7-6	NA	TRBJ2-3	CASSPLGGASGDTQYF	TGTGCCAGCAGCCCATTGGGGGGGGCCTCAGGGGATACGCAGTATTTT
NA	TRBV19	TRBD1	TRBJ1-5	CASRPGQGSNQPQHF	TGTGCCAGTAGACCGGGACAGGGGAGCAATCAGCCCCAGCATTTT
once	TRBV30	TRBD1	TRBJ2-1	CAWSVWHDRVGDNEQFF	TGTGCCTGGAGTGTATGGCATGACAGGGTGGGGGACAATGAGCAGTTCTTC
NA	TRBV19	NA	TRBJ1-2	CASSPHFNYGYTF	TGTGCCAGTTCCCCCCACTTTAACTATGGCTACACCTTC
NA	TRBV12-5	NA	TRBJ2-4	CASGLAGNIQYF	TGTGCTAGTGGTTTGGCGGGTAACATTCAGTACTTC
NA	TRBV6-1	NA	TRBJ1-3	CASSEQGGSGNTIYF	TGTGCCAGCAGTGAACAGGGTGGCTCTGGAAACACCATATATTTT
once	TRBV3-1/TRBV3-2	TRBD2	TRBJ2-5	CASSQGTSGSRAGTQYF	TGTGCCAGCAGCCAGGGGACTAGCGGGAGTCGGGCTGGGACCCAGTACTTC
NA	TRBV5-6	TRBD1	TRBJ1-2	CASSSRTGANYGYTF	TGTGCCAGCAGCTCGAGGACAGGGGCTAACTATGGCTACACCTTC
NA	TRBV6-1	NA	TRBJ1-5	CASSEEMEVNQPQHF	TGTGCCAGCAGTGAAGAAATGGAGGTAAATCAGCCCCAGCATTTT
NA	TRBV19	NA	TRBJ1-1	CASRHTGGAVTEAFF	TGTGCCAGTAGACATACGGGGGGAGCGGTTACTGAAGCTTTCTTT
NA	TRBV19	TRBD1	TRBJ1-2	CASSTIQGAGGYTF	TGTGCCAGTAGCACCATTCAGGGGGCGGGCGGCTACACCTTC
NA	TRBV11-3	NA	TRBJ1-1	CASSPLPDTEAFF	TGTGCCAGCAGCCCTCTTCCGGACACTGAAGCTTTCTTT
NA	TRBV3-1/TRBV3-2	TRBD2	TRBJ2-7	CASSQGYGLAGSYEQYF	TGTGCCAGCAGCCAAGGATACGGACTAGCGGGATCCTACGAGCAGTACTTC
NA	TRBV11-2	NA	TRBJ2-7	CASSLGQRSYPSYEQYF	TGTGCCAGCAGCTTAGGTCAGAGGTCCTACCCATCCTACGAGCAGTACTTC
once	TRBV4-2	NA	TRBJ1-1	CASSQELRFVTEAFF	TGTGCCAGCAGCCAAGAGTTGCGGTTTGTCACTGAAGCTTTCTTT
NA	TRBV12-5	TRBD1	TRBJ1-1	CASGPPLRDSNTEAFF	TGTGCTAGTGGCCCTCCCCTCCGGGACAGCAACACTGAAGCTTTCTTT
once	TRBV10-2	NA	TRBJ2-3	CASSDRGASTDTQYF	TGCGCCAGCAGTGACCGGGGGGCTAGCACAGATACGCAGTATTTT
NA	TRBV27	TRBD2	TRBJ2-3	CASNQGTSVDTQYF	TGTGCCAGCAACCAAGGGACTAGTGTAGATACGCAGTATTTT
NA	TRBV11-2	TRBD1	TRBJ1-4	CASSPTLGQRNEKLFF	TGTGCCAGCAGCCCAACCTTGGGACAGCGGAATGAAAAACTGTTTTTT
NA	TRBV7-6	TRBD2	TRBJ2-1	CASSQLAGGPREQFF	TGTGCCAGCAGCCAACTAGCGGGGGGACCCCGGGAGCAGTTCTTC
NA	TRBV7-9	TRBD1	TRBJ1-5	CASSSTGGRNQPQHF	TGTGCCAGCAGTTCGACAGGGGGCCGCAATCAGCCCCAGCATTTT
NA	TRBV4-2	TRBD2	TRBJ2-3	CASSQEMTSGVDTQYF	TGTGCCAGCAGCCAAGAGATGACTAGCGGGGTAGATACGCAGTATTTT
NA	TRBV19	TRBD1	TRBJ1-6	CASSIDGTENSPLHF	TGTGCCAGTAGTATAGATGGGACAGAGAATTCACCCCTCCACTTT
NA	TRBV6-5	NA	TRBJ1-4	CASNSPAGWDEKLFF	TGTGCCAGCAATTCACCAGCAGGGTGGGATGAAAAACTGTTTTTT
once	TRBV5-5	TRBD1	TRBJ1-1	CASSSGQGAEAFF	TGTGCCAGCAGCTCGGGACAGGGAGCTGAAGCTTTCTTT
once	TRBV30	NA	TRBJ2-7	CAWSVDRYYEQYF	TGTGCCTGGAGTGTAGACAGGTACTACGAGCAGTACTTC
NA	TRBV11-2	NA	TRBJ1-2	CASSFLRASTGYTF	TGTGCCAGCAGCTTCCTGCGCGCGTCTACCGGCTACACCTTC